At least ten counts were recorded for the clone carrying this T cell receptor beta chain. Its specificity is not known. The data belong to a study of response to subunit inactivated influenza vaccine. Broader study findings: Seasonal influenza vaccination, on each occasion, was suggested by the authors to recruit few new T cells.

Via MiXCR, TCRdb re-called the RT-PCR reads, giving one row per CDR3 protein. In the table there are about 160,000 distinct CDR3 sequences, approximately 10% of which are singletons. Germline V lookup: CDR1 LGHDT, CDR2 YNNKEL (reference sequence). Trimming took off 0 bases at V and 0 bases at J, with 17 bases between the two ends. The length of the CDR3 is 18 residues. The receptor's source is a man in his fifties who received an inactivated influenza vaccine. Source: non-naive T cells sorted from PBMCs, taken roughly 45 days after vaccination. The rearrangement joins TRBV3-1 to TRBJ1-1; unclear D gene. CDR3 sequence: CASSQDLIYSTVNTEAFF. Here the CDR3 DNA reads TGTGCCAGCAGCCAAGACTTGATATACTCAACAGTGAACACTGAAGCTTTCTTT.